The TCR beta chain described here comes from a study of T cell repertoires in MIS-A myocarditis. Sequencing used immunoSEQ multiplex PCR; TCRdb keeps in-frame clones, though not all of them. Of about 15,000 clones in the sample, around 70% were seen once. The CDR3 is 15 residues long. Between the trimmed V and J ends, which lost 5 bases and 7 bases, there was a span of 18 bases. CDR1 is MDHEN, CDR2 SYDVKM, per germline. This TCR was recovered from a man between 18 and 29 years old with fulminant myocarditis from multisystem inflammatory syndrome in adults (MIS-A) after COVID-19. The J gene is TRBJ2-1, the V gene TRBV28, with D unclear. The material sequenced was left ventricle heart tissue obtained at autopsy. The CDR3 coding sequence is TGTGCCAGCAGTCCCCCCCAGGCAGTACCTAATGAGCAGTTCTTC. Translated, it gives CASSPPQAVPNEQFF.